This T cell receptor (beta chain) originates from a study of graft-versus-host responses after intestinal transplantation. Notes on the study in general: Some GvH clones appeared in ileal mucosa or blood before recipient bone marrow.

Remarks on this clone: Its antigen is not known.

The assay was immunoSEQ multiplex PCR, and TCRdb's table has in-frame clones only and misses some. This sample yields about 39,000 clones, of which 90% to 95% are seen a single time; roughly 0.22% belongs to the top ten. V was trimmed by 1 base and J by 0 bases, leaving 14 bases between them. Germline loops: CDR1 MGHRA, CDR2 YSYEKL. CDR3 length: 17 residues. V usage is TRBV4-1 and J usage is TRBJ2-3; possible D gene TRBD2, 6 bases. Material: unstimulated CD8+ T cells sorted from spleen or lymph node cells, obtained before transplant. The TCR was taken from a human donor who was the organ donor for an intestinal transplant. CDR3 DNA: TGCGCCAGCAGCCAAGCCCCTTCGGGGACTAGCACAGATACGCAGTATTTT. Translating it yields CASSQAPSGTSTDTQYF.